This record looks at one T cell receptor (beta chain) sequence and its context. Its specificity is unknown. This sample was included in a study of blood T cells in healthy people across ages. Overall study findings and caveats: Unsorted PBMCs blocked a conclusive comparison of naive and antigen-experienced cells. Diversity of TCR beta correlated strongly with naive T cell percentage. Measured against age, TCR beta diversity per million T cells decreased in a roughly linear manner.

Trimming removed 0 bases at V and 1 base at J, with 4 bases between. This CDR3 contains 14 residues. Germline CDR1 LGHDT, CDR2 YNNKEL (reference sequence). Primed by a sample-barcoded 5' primer and a J-beta primer mix, a second PCR proceeded for about 7 to 12 cycles. Template switching added a 12-random-nucleotide identifier to every cDNA molecule. TCRdb analysed the 5' RACE reads with MiXCR anew, one entry per CDR3 protein. The sample has about 1.1 million distinct CDR3 sequences; 30% to 40% are singletons. The chain is built from TRBV3-1 and TRBJ1-5; D call uncertain. This clonotype originated in a man in his late teens or twenties in good health. Sequencing was done on a sample of blood. This chain's CDR3 is CASSQEISNQPQHF. CDR3 bases: TGTGCCAGCAGCCAAGAGATCAGCAATCAGCCCCAGCATTTT.